Presented here are 5 T cell receptor beta chains from one specimen sequenced in a study of T cells in localized non-small cell lung cancer. TCRdb's copy holds only in-frame clones and misses some; the assay was immunoSEQ multiplex PCR. Of roughly 39,000 clones detected, approximately 86% appear once; the ten largest clones hold around 3.4%. The sample was peripheral blood, taken before any cancer treatment. The receptors derive from a man aged 18 to 49 with stage I lung adenocarcinoma.

This clone has a handful of counts. The rearrangement uses TRBV27 and TRBJ1-5; no reliable D call. V was shortened by 5 bases and J by 0 bases, with 8 bases between the two germline ends. The CDR3 has 14 residues. Germline CDR1 and CDR2: MNHEY and SMNVEV (reference sequence). CDR3 DNA: TGTGCCAGCAGTCCTAAAAGTAGCAATCAGCCCCAGCATTTT. It translates to CASSPKSSNQPQHF.

In the case of this clone: The junction departs from germline at one end; a sequencing error may be responsible. This chain joins TRBV5-6 and TRBJ2-3; D is perhaps TRBD1 (6 bases). There are 14 residues in the CDR3. CDR1 SGHDT and CDR2 YYEEEE come from the germline V gene. The CDR3 is CASSAGVGTGTQYF. CDR3 in DNA: TGTGCCAGCAGCGCAGGGGTCGGCACAGGTACGCAGTATTTT.

This clone appeared once. The V call is TRBV2, the J call TRBJ1-5, with D maybe TRBD1 (5 bases). With 1 base removed from V and 3 bases from J, the gap between germline ends came to 10 bases. The CDR3 is 15 amino acids. Looked up from germline, CDR1 is SNHLY and CDR2 is FYNNEI. CDR3 in amino acids: CASSEEGADNQPQHF. The DNA of the CDR3 is TGTGCCAGCAGTGAAGAAGGGGCCGACAATCAGCCCCAGCATTTT.

CDR3 bases: TGTGCCACCACACAGGGGGCTTCGAACACTGAAGCTTTCTTT. This sequence encodes CATTQGASNTEAFF. The chain recombines TRBV11-2 with TRBJ1-1; 9 bases are shared with TRBD1. The CDR3 has 14 residues. Germline V gives CDR1 SGHAT, CDR2 FQNNGV. V lost 10 bases and J lost 1; bases outside the gene matches: 7. Full variable domain (rest looked up from reference TRBV11-2 and TRBJ1-1): EAGVAQSPRYKIIEKRQSVAFWCNPISGHATLYWYQQILGQGPKLLIQFQNNGVVDDSQLPKDRFSAERLKGVDSTLKIQPAKLEDSAVYLCATTQGASNTEAFFGQGTRLTVV.

This chain uses TRBV27 with TRBJ1-4; D unclear. V was cut by 6 bases and J by 0 bases, with 14 bases left in between. The CDR3 totals 16 residues. Per the germline V gene, CDR1 is MNHEY and CDR2 is SMNVEV (reference sequence). The CDR3 reads CASRLTGSATNEKLFF. The DNA of the CDR3 is TGTGCCAGCAGACTAACCGGGAGCGCAACTAATGAAAAACTGTTTTTT.